This T cell receptor (beta chain) is from a study of radiotherapy plus CTLA-4 blockade in lung cancer. Study information: Of the patients, under 20% showed objective responses and roughly 30% attained disease control. Regarding the study as a whole: Once radiotherapy plus ipilimumab had been given, TCR clones derived from tumor expanded in blood. Reported findings show early blood T cell clone dynamics, with interferon-beta, best predicted response.

Notes on this clone: The antigen is not known.

Focal radiation plus CTLA-4 blockade with ipilimumab was administered to patients who had chemo-refractory metastatic non-small-cell lung cancer. Method: immunoSEQ multiplex PCR; TCRdb's copy keeps in-frame clones and lacks some. The table records more than 75,000 clones, around 80% of them present only once. V was clipped by 5 bases and J by 0 bases; unmatched bases: 6. CDR1 SGHTA and CDR2 FQGTGA come from the germline V gene. The CDR3 totals 16 residues. This receptor was identified in a human donor with non-small cell lung cancer that progressed on radiotherapy plus ipilimumab. The rearrangement joins TRBV7-3 to TRBJ2-1; 8 positions match TRBD2. The material was peripheral blood, obtained from a patient treated with radiotherapy plus ipilimumab. The CDR3 sequence is CASSLNGRGSYNEQFF. The DNA for the CDR3 is TGTGCCAGCAGCCTTAACGGGAGGGGCTCCTACAATGAGCAGTTCTTC.